This is a list of T cell receptor beta chains from one sample in a study of spatial heterogeneity in lung cancer. Using its own MiXCR run on the 5' RACE reads, TCRdb lists one record per CDR3 protein. The sample has 4,800 or so distinct CDR3 sequences; 8.4% are singletons. This material consisted of lung tumor tissue, taken at surgery. These TCRs come from a female donor with early-stage non-small cell lung cancer. Each CDR3 is given with its conserved first and last residue. D genes are given only for firm matches. Clone size is not always given. Where it is, it says once, few, many or a class for expanded clones.

j_gene,v_gene,abundance,d_gene,CDR3nt,CDR3aa
TRBJ1-6,TRBV2,.,.,TGTGCCAGCAGTGAGCAGGGTCTCAATTCACCCCTCCACTTT,CASSEQGLNSPLHF
TRBJ2-2,TRBV7-8,many,TRBD2,TGTGCCAGCAGCTTTAGCGGGGGGGATCCCACCGGGGAGCTGTTTTTT,CASSFSGGDPTGELFF
TRBJ1-5,TRBV4-1,few,.,TGCGCCAGCAGCCCCTACGGATCTAGCAATCAGCCCCAGCATTTT,CASSPYGSSNQPQHF
TRBJ2-1,TRBV30,.,.,TGTGCCTGGAGTCCGCATGGGGTGAATGAGCAGTTCTTC,CAWSPHGVNEQFF
TRBJ2-5,TRBV9,medium-sized,TRBD2,TGTGCCAGCAGCTCCCGAGGTAGCGGGGTTGGGACCCAGTACTTC,CASSSRGSGVGTQYF
TRBJ1-2,TRBV4-2,medium-sized,TRBD1,TGTGCCAGCAGCCAAGATTTTTGGGCGACAGGGGGGCTCGGTGGCTACACCTTC,CASSQDFWATGGLGGYTF
TRBJ2-1,TRBV12-3/TRBV12-4,few,TRBD2,TGTGCCAGCAGTCAGCGGGGGGGCAAGGATGAGCAGTTCTTC,CASSQRGGKDEQFF
TRBJ1-4,TRBV7-9,few,.,TGTGCCAGCAGCTTAATGCGGTCGGGTAATGAAAAACTGTTTTTT,CASSLMRSGNEKLFF
TRBJ2-7,TRBV29-1,.,.,TGCAGCGTACAAACGGGAGACGAGCAGTACTTC,CSVQTGDEQYF
TRBJ2-7,TRBV5-4,medium-sized,.,TGTGCCAGCAGCTATTCACAGGGTAACGAGCAGTACTTC,CASSYSQGNEQYF
TRBJ1-6,TRBV10-2,medium-sized,TRBD1,TGCGCCAGCAGTCCCCGGGACAGGGGGTTGGCACCCCTCCACTTT,CASSPRDRGLAPLHF
TRBJ1-1,TRBV18,.,.,TGTGCCAGCTCACCACCGGTCAGCCAGAACACTGAAGCTTTCTTT,CASSPPVSQNTEAFF
TRBJ2-2,TRBV4-3,medium-sized,TRBD1,TGCGCCAGCAGCCCTGGACAGGGAAACACCGGGGAGCTGTTTTTT,CASSPGQGNTGELFF
TRBJ2-1,TRBV12-3/TRBV12-4,medium-sized,TRBD1,TGTGCCAGCACAGGGGGTCCCAGCTCCTACAATGAGCAGTTCTTC,CASTGGPSSYNEQFF
TRBJ2-5,TRBV29-1,medium-sized,TRBD1,TGCAGCGTTGGGGACAGGGGGCTAGAGACCCAGTACTTC,CSVGDRGLETQYF
TRBJ1-5,TRBV7-9,few,.,TGTGCCAGCAGCCCGACAGATGATCAGCCCCAGCATTTT,CASSPTDDQPQHF
TRBJ2-5,TRBV11-3,.,.,TGTGCCAGCAGCATGTACAGAGCAGGGGAAGAGACCCAGTACTTC,CASSMYRAGEETQYF
TRBJ2-5,TRBV5-1,.,.,TGCGCCAGCAGCTTATCTAAGCCGGATGAGACCCAGTACTTC,CASSLSKPDETQYF
TRBJ2-5,TRBV11-1,.,.,TGTGCCAGCAGCCCCCCGGGCGCGGACAAAGAGACCCAGTACTTC,CASSPPGADKETQYF
TRBJ2-5,TRBV14,medium-sized,TRBD1,TGTGCCAGCAGCCAATTCGGGACAGGGAAAGAGACCCAGTACTTC,CASSQFGTGKETQYF
TRBJ2-7,TRBV30,medium-sized,TRBD1,TGTGCCTGGAGTCCAGGACAGGGGCCCTACGAGCAGTACTTC,CAWSPGQGPYEQYF
TRBJ2-3,TRBV10-3,few,TRBD1,TGTGCCATCAGTCCCTGGGACAGGGGATCAGATACGCAGTATTTT,CAISPWDRGSDTQYF
TRBJ2-4,TRBV19,.,TRBD1,TGTGCCAGTAACAGGGGGCAGGGAAACATTCAGTACTTC,CASNRGQGNIQYF
TRBJ2-3,TRBV10-3,medium-sized,.,TGTGCCACCAGAAATGGCGGATCCACAGATACGCAGTATTTT,CATRNGGSTDTQYF
TRBJ1-5,TRBV18,medium-sized,.,TGTGCCAGCTCACCACAGGGGAGCGATCAGCCCCAGCATTTT,CASSPQGSDQPQHF